This passage covers 22 T cell receptor beta chains from one sample sequenced in a study of blood T cell repertoires in COVID-19. Repertoires were generated with immunoSEQ multiplex PCR, while TCRdb's copy carries only in-frame clones and drops some. The sample yields tens of thousands of clones, 84% seen once. Sequences were obtained from peripheral blood. The receptors shown here come from a human donor in a cohort sampled during active COVID-19.

The V call is TRBV28, the J call TRBJ2-1, with 7 bases that match TRBD2. The germline CDR1 and CDR2 sequences are MDHEN and SYDVKM. V dropped 3 bases and J dropped 4; count of bases not matched to a gene: 3. The CDR3 is made up of 14 amino acids. In DNA form, the CDR3 reads TGTGCCAGCAGTTTTCGGGGACTATACAATGAGCAGTTCTTC. It is translated as CASSFRGLYNEQFF.

This clone was counted between two and nine times. The chain is built from TRBV3-1 (or the pseudogene TRBV3-2) and TRBJ2-5; 8 nucleotides match TRBD1. The length of the CDR3 is 18 residues. Germline V CDR1 and CDR2: LGHDT, YNNKEL (reference sequence). With V trimmed by 0 bases and J by 5 bases, 14 bases remained unmatched. In DNA form, the CDR3 reads TGTGCCAGCAGCCAAGAGGGATTAGAGGACAGGGTCAGGGAGACCCAGTACTTC. Its protein is CASSQEGLEDRVRETQYF.

The rearrangement links TRBV7-2 to TRBJ1-1, with a tentative D call TRBD1 (5 bases). Germline V lookup: CDR1 SGHTA, CDR2 FQGNSA. There are 14 residues in the CDR3. Deletions cut 1 base from V and 7 bases from J, with 13 bases between. CDR3 residues: CASSLEGRVGEAFF. Here the CDR3 DNA reads TGTGCCAGCAGCTTAGAGGGCAGGGTTGGTGAAGCTTTCTTT.

This clone was found a few times. The V and J genes are TRBV13 and TRBJ1-5; weak D call: TRBD1 (6 bases). The V gene's germline CDR1 is PRHDT and CDR2 FYEKMQ (reference sequence). V was cut by 5 bases and J by 8 bases, with 16 bases left in between. The CDR3 sequence is 14 residues long. CDR3 DNA sequence: TGTGCCAGCAGCCTGAGGACAGTAGGGGAGCCCCAGCATTTT. Its protein is CASSLRTVGEPQHF.

The chain uses TRBV29-1 and TRBJ1-1; D gene uncertain. Germline loops: CDR1 SQVTM, CDR2 ANQGSEA. V lost 7 bases, J lost 1 base, and 13 bases lay in between. The CDR3 runs 13 residues. In DNA form, the CDR3 reads TGCAGCGCTAACGACATAAAGAACACTGAAGCTTTCTTT. Residues: CSANDIKNTEAFF.

V and J are TRBV4-1 and TRBJ2-7; no definite D call. The CDR3 runs 14 residues. Germline CDR1 MGHRA, CDR2 YSYEKL. The V end lost 4 bases, the J end lost 3 bases, and 13 bases lay between the germline ends. CDR3 nucleotide sequence: TGCGCCAGCAGCCCCCAACAGTATTACTACGAGCAGTACTTC. It translates to CASSPQQYYYEQYF.

The V call is TRBV5-1, the J call TRBJ2-5; TRBD2 matches 7 bases. The CDR3 is made up of 18 amino acids. J was trimmed by 5 bases and V by 0 bases; bases with no gene match: 16. Germline values: CDR1 SGHRS, CDR2 YFSETQ. Here the CDR3 reads CASSLARYRGSNLETQYF. CDR3 coding DNA: TGCGCCAGCAGCTTGGCCCGGTATCGCGGGAGTAATCTGGAGACCCAGTACTTC.

The V and J genes are TRBV2 and TRBJ2-3; TRBD2 matches at 9 bases. Germline values: CDR1 SNHLY, CDR2 FYNNEI. V gave up 6 bases and J gave up 7 bases; unmatched junction bases: 14. The CDR3 loop spans 16 amino acids. CDR3 sequence reads: CASSLNSGRTINTQYF. Here the CDR3 DNA reads TGTGCCAGCAGCCTCAATAGCGGGAGAACTATAAATACGCAGTATTTT.

V usage is TRBV7-3 and J usage is TRBJ1-1, with 8 bases fitting TRBD1. The CDR3 contains 15 residues. Germline V gene lookup returns CDR1 SGHTA and CDR2 FQGTGA. V lost 5 bases to trimming and J lost 0 bases; unmatched junction nucleotides: 5. In nucleotides, the CDR3 is TGTGCCAGCAGCCCTGGGACAGGTATGAACACTGAAGCTTTCTTT. This gives the protein CASSPGTGMNTEAFF.

This chain uses TRBV5-8 with TRBJ2-6; D gene uncertain. The CDR3 runs 17 residues. V gave up 1 base and J gave up 2 bases, with 13 bases separating them. Germline V CDR1 and CDR2: SGHTS, YDEGEE. CDR3 in DNA: TGTGCCAGCAGCTTGAGGAGTAGTGATCCTGGGGCCAACGTCCTGACTTTC. Its protein product is CASSLRSSDPGANVLTF.

This rearrangement joins TRBV19 to TRBJ1-2; D is undetermined. The V end lost 3 bases, the J end lost 4 bases, and 12 bases lay between the germline ends. The CDR3 consists of 14 residues. Germline assignment: CDR1 LNHDA and CDR2 SQIVND (reference sequence). Here the CDR3 reads CASSIMEETYGYTF. The CDR3 DNA is TGTGCCAGTAGTATTATGGAGGAGACCTATGGCTACACCTTC.

The chain has TRBV3-1 (or the pseudogene TRBV3-2) and TRBJ1-2; TRBD1 aligns across 12 bases. J was trimmed by 2 bases and V by 3 bases; bases with no gene match: 7. Germline V gene data show CDR1 as LGHDT and CDR2 as YNNKEL (reference sequence). The CDR3 spans 17 residues. CDR3 sequence reads: CASSQPGQGARNYGYTF. The CDR3 DNA is TGTGCCAGCAGCCAGCCGGGACAGGGGGCAAGGAACTATGGCTACACCTTC.

The chain has TRBV20-1 and TRBJ1-1, with D hard to call. The germline V gene has CDR1 DFQATT and CDR2 SNEGSKA (reference sequence). Trimming shortened V by 3 bases and J by 4 bases, and 15 bases separated the two germline ends. This CDR3 region has 14 residues. The CDR3: CSASAGMRGTEAFF. CDR3 sequence (DNA): TGCAGTGCTAGTGCCGGGATGCGTGGCACTGAAGCTTTCTTT.

The chain employs TRBV28 and TRBJ1-2; D unclear. The V gene's germline CDR1 is MDHEN and CDR2 SYDVKM. The CDR3 consists of 12 residues. Trimming removed 2 bases from V and 7 bases from J, with 8 bases in between. The CDR3 DNA follows: TGTGCCAGCAGTTTAAGAACGGGTGGCTACACCTTC. This gives the protein CASSLRTGGYTF.

This chain uses TRBV30 with TRBJ2-2, with 14 bases fitting TRBD2. This CDR3 is 19 amino acids long. CDR1 and CDR2 (germline): GTSNPN, SVGIG (reference sequence). After removal of 0 bases from V and 4 bases from J, the junction contained 10 bases not matched to a gene. The CDR3 reads CAWSVLSGLAGEITGELFF. CDR3 nucleotide sequence: TGTGCCTGGAGTGTACTCTCGGGACTAGCGGGGGAGATCACCGGGGAGCTGTTTTTT.

V is TRBV6-5 and J is TRBJ2-3; 12 bases match TRBD2. V was pared by 6 bases and J by 4 bases, with 5 bases of the junction left unmatched. The CDR3 is made up of 15 amino acids. From germline, CDR1 is MNHEY and CDR2 SVGAGI. CDR3 protein: CASSRGTSGSDTQYF. CDR3 sequence (DNA): TGTGCCAGCAGCCGTGGGACTAGCGGGTCAGATACGCAGTATTTT.

The genes are TRBV6-5 and TRBJ1-6; D unresolved. Trimming pared 7 bases from V and 7 bases from J, leaving 17 bases between. The CDR3 loop spans 15 amino acids. Germline V CDR1 and CDR2: MNHEY, SVGAGI. The CDR3 region is CASTTDRTFNSPLHF. CDR3 DNA sequence: TGTGCCAGCACCACGGATCGGACTTTCAATTCACCCCTCCACTTT.

V is TRBV27 and J is TRBJ2-7; 11 positions match TRBD1. V lost 6 bases, J lost 3 bases, and 4 bases stayed unmatched. The CDR3 runs to 14 residues. Germline V gene lookup returns CDR1 MNHEY and CDR2 SMNVEV (reference sequence). CDR3 nucleotides: TGTGCCAGCAGGGACAGGGGGCCTCGCTACGAGCAGTACTTC. This codes for CASRDRGPRYEQYF.

V usage is TRBV19 and J usage is TRBJ2-2; no clear D gene. Germline CDR1 reads LNHDA; CDR2 reads SQIVND (reference sequence). V lost 5 bases to trimming and J lost 4 bases, with 14 bases between them. The CDR3 runs 15 residues. The CDR3: CASSVATRGTGELFF. The CDR3 DNA follows: TGTGCCAGTAGTGTTGCTACGCGAGGCACCGGGGAGCTGTTTTTT. The variable domain in full, with the rest retrieved from reference TRBV19 and TRBJ2-2, is DGGITQSPKYLFRKEGQNVTLSCEQNLNHDAMYWYRQDPGQGLRLIYYSQIVNDFQKGDIAEGYSVSREKKESFPLTVTSAQKNPTAFYLCASSVATRGTGELFFGEGSRLTVL.

This clone was seen a single time. The CDR3 reads CASSLVLEGHEAFF. The CDR3 DNA reads TGTGCCAGCAGCTTAGTACTCGAGGGCCATGAAGCTTTCTTT. The chain has TRBV7-9 and TRBJ1-1; D ambiguous. Trimming removed 1 base from V and 7 bases from J, with 13 bases in between. CDR3 length: 14 residues. Germline lookup yields CDR1 SEHNR and CDR2 FQNEAQ (reference sequence).

This rearrangement joins TRBV7-9 to TRBJ2-1; 11 bases align to TRBD2. Trimming removed 6 bases from V and 7 bases from J; junction bases left unmatched: 14. Germline lookup yields CDR1 SEHNR and CDR2 FQNEAQ (reference sequence). The CDR3 totals 17 residues. The CDR3 DNA reads as TGTGCCAGCAGTGGGACTAGCGGATACAGAAGTGTGAATGAGCAGTTCTTC. Its translation is CASSGTSGYRSVNEQFF.

J is TRBJ2-1 and V is TRBV24-1; a possible D gene is TRBD2 (6 bases). V lost 9 bases and J 2 bases, leaving 10 bases between the germline ends. From germline, CDR1 is KGHDR and CDR2 SFDVKD. CDR3 length: 13 residues. The CDR3: CATGSGAYNEQFF. DNA of the CDR3: TGTGCCACCGGGTCGGGGGCCTACAATGAGCAGTTCTTC.